The sequence of this TCR beta chain was determined in a study of molecular identifiers for immune sequencing clone quantification. There are many counts of this clonotype. TCRdb fed the PCR reads into MiXCR, producing one record per CDR3 protein. In the table there are more than 550,000 distinct CDR3 sequences, 25% of which are singletons. This CDR3 region has 16 residues. V was clipped by 5 bases and J by 2 bases; unmatched bases: 12. Germline CDR1 SGHTA, CDR2 FQGNSA. The sequence was collected from a human donor in good health. Some libraries in this study had Jurkat cell RNA spiked in. Specimen: naive CD8+ T cells from blood, with Jurkat cell RNA spiked in. Subset defined: FACS-sorted CD8+CD4-CCR7+CD45RA+ naive T cells. This rearrangement joins TRBV7-2 to TRBJ2-7; 7 bases match TRBD1. The CDR3 DNA follows: TGTGCCAGCAGCACCCGGGACAGACTTCTTACCTACGAGCAGTACTTC. The encoded protein is CASSTRDRLLTYEQYF.